This entry lists 10 T cell receptor beta chains sequenced from one sample in a study of T cells in localized non-small cell lung cancer. Sequenced by immunoSEQ multiplex PCR; TCRdb stores in-frame clones only, minus some. The sample includes tens of thousands of clones, roughly 90% seen only once; the top ten take less than 7%. This specimen was PBMCs, taken before any cancer treatment. These receptors were collected from a man aged 40 to 70 with stage II lung adenocarcinoma.

This chain links TRBV5-1 with TRBJ2-5; unclear D gene. The germline V gene encodes CDR1 SGHRS and CDR2 YFSETQ. The CDR3 is made up of 11 amino acids. Trimming stripped 6 bases from V and 5 bases from J, with 8 bases between. The CDR3 DNA reads as TGCGCCAGCACAATGGATGAGACCCAGTACTTC. It specifies CASTMDETQYF.

V gene TRBV25-1 combines with J gene TRBJ2-7; D gene uncertain. The V gene lost 6 bases and the J gene lost 3 bases, with 9 bases spanning the gap. CDR1 and CDR2 (germline): MGHDK, SYGVNS. The CDR3 extends over 12 amino acids. In DNA form, the CDR3 reads TGTGCCAGCAGCCCCTGGGGCTACGAGCAGTACTTC. Translated: CASSPWGYEQYF.

The chain joins TRBV7-9 to TRBJ2-7; the D gene is possibly TRBD1 (6 bases). V was pared by 8 bases and J by 4 bases, with 9 bases between. The CDR3 contains 11 residues. CDR1 is SEHNR and CDR2 is FQNEAQ in the germline V gene (reference sequence). CDR3 in amino acids: CASQGPYEQYF. The CDR3 DNA follows: TGTGCCAGCCAGGGGCCATACGAGCAGTACTTC.

This clone was picked up one time. This chain links TRBV2 with TRBJ2-1; D is possibly TRBD2 (6 bases). The CDR3 is 13 amino acids. V dropped 2 bases and J dropped 8 bases, with 10 bases sitting between them. Germline V gene data show CDR1 as SNHLY and CDR2 as FYNNEI. This CDR3 reads CASSERGSHEQFF. The DNA of the CDR3 is TGTGCCAGCAGTGAACGGGGGAGCCATGAGCAGTTCTTC.

This sequence joins TRBV15 and TRBJ2-5; 10 nucleotides match TRBD2. The CDR3 contains 15 residues. V lost 1 base, J lost 3 bases, and 2 bases stayed unmatched. Germline-derived CDR1 and CDR2 are LNHNV and YYDKDF (reference sequence). The CDR3 DNA is TGTGCCACCAGCAGAGGGAGCGGGGGGGAAGAGACCCAGTACTTC. As protein: CATSRGSGGEETQYF. Based on the CDR3 plus reference TRBV15 and TRBJ2-5, the full variable domain is DAMVIQNPRYQVTQFGKPVTLSCSQTLNHNVMYWYQQKSSQAPKLLFHYYDKDFNNEADTPDNFQSRRPNTSFCFLDIRSPGLGDTAMYLCATSRGSGGEETQYFGPGTRLLVL.

This chain connects TRBV19 to TRBJ2-5; D is undetermined. CDR1 and CDR2 from the germline V gene are LNHDA and SQIVND (reference sequence). V shed 6 bases and J shed 2 bases, with 7 bases lying between them. The CDR3 runs 12 residues. The chain's CDR3 is CASRSGQETQYF. The CDR3 region has the DNA TGTGCCAGTAGGTCAGGACAAGAGACCCAGTACTTC. The full variable domain, completed using reference TRBV19 and TRBJ2-5, is DGGITQSPKYLFRKEGQNVTLSCEQNLNHDAMYWYRQDPGQGLRLIYYSQIVNDFQKGDIAEGYSVSREKKESFPLTVTSAQKNPTAFYLCASRSGQETQYFGPGTRLLVL.

The chain couples TRBV28 to TRBJ1-5; 7 nucleotides agree with TRBD1. CDR1 is MDHEN and CDR2 is SYDVKM in the germline V gene. Germline trimming cut 4 bases from V and 2 bases from J; bases unmatched to any gene: 8. The CDR3 covers 16 residues. The CDR3 DNA reads as TGTGCCAGCAGTTATGAGGGGGCGGGCGGCAATCAGCCCCAGCATTTT. Translating it yields CASSYEGAGGNQPQHF.

The chain employs TRBV28 and TRBJ2-7; D possibly corresponds to TRBD1 (8 bases). V dropped 6 bases and J dropped 7 bases, with 25 bases sitting between them. Germline V gene data show CDR1 as MDHEN and CDR2 as SYDVKM. This CDR3 is 16 amino acids long. Here the CDR3 reads CASSHGTGGEFREQYF. As DNA, the CDR3 is TGTGCCAGCAGCCACGGCACAGGGGGGGAATTTCGGGAGCAGTACTTC.

This clone was found a few times. This chain links TRBV7-3 with TRBJ2-3; D remains unclear. Germline CDR1 and CDR2: SGHTA and FQGTGA. The V end lost 2 bases, the J end lost 1 base, and 13 bases lay between the germline ends. The CDR3 is made up of 16 amino acids. CDR3 sequence: CASSLAWFGGTDTQYF. The CDR3 bases are TGTGCCAGCAGCTTAGCCTGGTTTGGGGGCACAGATACGCAGTATTTT.

This chain links TRBV27 with TRBJ2-5; no clear D. CDR1 and CDR2 from the germline V gene are MNHEY and SMNVEV (reference sequence). The CDR3 covers 9 residues. The chain's CDR3 is CDNSETQYF. DNA of the CDR3: TGTGACAACTCAGAGACCCAGTACTTC.